These T cell receptor beta chains were read from a single sample in a study of OX40 agonist ivuxolimab in advanced cancers. Only in-frame clones appear in the TCRdb table, and some are missing; sequencing was by immunoSEQ multiplex PCR. The table shows around 19,000 clones, with approximately 83% occurring only once. The sequenced sample was CD4+ or CD8+ T cells sorted from blood, obtained in a trial of the OX40 agonist ivuxolimab. These receptors were taken from an adult with an advanced solid tumor such as melanoma, head and neck, liver or kidney cancer. CDR3s include the opening cysteine and the closing phenylalanine or tryptophan. The D gene is left open where the match is weak. Clone size is given for some rows only: seen once, a few or many times, or a class if the clone is expanded.

V	D	size	J	CDR3	DNA
TRBV6-5	.	.	TRBJ2-7	CASSSLGYSEQYF	TGTGCCAGCAGTTCCCTAGGATACAGCGAGCAGTACTTC
TRBV18	.	.	TRBJ1-2	CASSPKRDYGYTF	TGTGCCAGCTCACCAAAGAGGGATTATGGCTACACCTTC
TRBV5-8	.	once	TRBJ1-1	CASSWQGQGTEAFF	TGTGCCAGCAGCTGGCAGGGTCAGGGCACTGAAGCTTTCTTT
TRBV2	.	.	TRBJ1-5	CASSDGSYSNQPQHF	TGTGCCAGCAGTGACGGATCTTATAGCAATCAGCCCCAGCATTTT
TRBV27	.	.	TRBJ2-7	CASSLISGSSYEQYF	TGTGCCAGCAGTTTAATTAGCGGTAGCTCCTACGAGCAGTACTTC
TRBV5-4	.	.	TRBJ2-7	CASSSKTQGGLSYEQYF	TGTGCCAGCAGCTCAAAAACACAGGGGGGGCTCTCCTACGAGCAGTACTTC
TRBV6-5	.	once	TRBJ1-2	CASTPSGGSYGYTF	TGTGCCAGCACCCCTTCGGGCGGATCCTATGGCTACACCTTC
TRBV11-2	.	.	TRBJ2-7	CASSLLALGYEQYF	TGTGCCAGCAGCTTATTGGCCCTGGGATACGAGCAGTACTTC
TRBV6-5	.	.	TRBJ2-2	CASSKGGLTGELFF	TGTGCCAGCAGTAAAGGGGGGCTCACCGGGGAGCTGTTTTTT
TRBV27	.	.	TRBJ2-7	CASSLRENSYEQYF	TGTGCCAGCAGTCTCCGGGAAAACTCCTACGAGCAGTACTTC
TRBV4-1	.	once	TRBJ2-7	CASSQDTVSYEQYF	TGCGCCAGCAGCCAAGATACAGTATCCTACGAGCAGTACTTC
TRBV28	TRBD2	.	TRBJ2-7	CASSLPTSGFWYEQYF	TGTGCCAGCAGTCTACCGACTAGCGGGTTTTGGTACGAGCAGTACTTC
TRBV12-5	.	.	TRBJ2-5	CASGLVKGGTLPGTTQGETQYF	TGTGCTAGTGGTTTGGTAAAGGGAGGGACCCTGCCGGGCACGACACAGGGGGAGACCCAGTACTTC
TRBV27	TRBD1	.	TRBJ2-5	CASSIDGTGSRAQYF	TGTGCCAGCAGTATTGACGGGACAGGGTCACGGGCCCAGTACTTC
TRBV7-9	TRBD2	.	TRBJ2-3	CASRPLFGRAGDTQYF	TGTGCCAGCAGGCCCCTTTTCGGGAGGGCCGGAGATACGCAGTATTTT
TRBV2	.	.	TRBJ2-3	CASSRGGPLTDTQYF	TGTGCCAGCAGCCGAGGGGGTCCGCTCACAGATACGCAGTATTTT
TRBV29-1	TRBD2	few	TRBJ2-1	CSVGGGSPNEQFF	TGCAGCGTTGGGGGGGGAAGCCCCAATGAGCAGTTCTTC
TRBV18	.	once	TRBJ2-1	CASSPPVGPLMLF	TGTGCCAGCTCACCACCTGTGGGACCCCTCATGCTCTTC
TRBV5-4	.	.	TRBJ2-6	CASIPGTAGANVLTF	TGTGCCAGCATCCCAGGGACGGCTGGGGCCAACGTCCTGACTTTC
TRBV7-9	.	.	TRBJ1-2	CASRSASYGYTF	TGTGCCAGCAGGTCGGCCTCCTATGGCTACACCTTC
TRBV7-2	.	.	TRBJ1-5	CASSVGMYSNQPQHF	TGTGCCAGCAGCGTGGGGATGTATAGCAATCAGCCCCAGCATTTT
TRBV15	TRBD1	.	TRBJ1-2	CATSGGTDPDLDYGYTF	TGTGCCACCAGCGGAGGGACAGACCCCGATCTGGACTATGGCTACACCTTC
TRBV4-1	TRBD2	.	TRBJ2-5	CASSQDPSGEFVETQYF	TGCGCCAGCAGCCAAGATCCTAGCGGGGAGTTCGTAGAGACCCAGTACTTC
TRBV12-5	.	.	TRBJ1-1	CASGLVRTEAFF	TGTGCTAGTGGTTTGGTACGTACTGAAGCTTTCTTT
TRBV14	.	few	TRBJ1-3	CASSQGQGNTIYF	TGTGCCAGCAGCCAAGGACAAGGAAACACCATATATTTT
TRBV5-6	.	few	TRBJ2-1	CASSLGLNAYNEQFF	TGTGCCAGCAGCTTGGGGCTGAACGCCTACAATGAGCAGTTCTTC
TRBV10-3	.	.	TRBJ2-7	CVSAGETYEQYF	TGTGTCTCCGCTGGTGAAACCTACGAGCAGTACTTC
TRBV4-2	TRBD1	.	TRBJ1-2	CASSPSKGAPGYGYTF	TGTGCCAGCAGCCCGAGCAAGGGGGCGCCTGGCTATGGCTACACCTTC
TRBV4-2	.	.	TRBJ2-7	CASSPRDGESYEQYF	TGTGCCAGCAGCCCTCGGGACGGTGAGTCCTACGAGCAGTACTTC
TRBV2	TRBD2	once	TRBJ2-2	CASSAGASGGPNTGELFF	TGTGCCAGCAGTGCTGGGGCTAGCGGAGGCCCGAACACCGGGGAGCTGTTTTTT
TRBV7-2	.	.	TRBJ1-1	CASSLVPSTEAFF	TGTGCCAGCAGCTTAGTCCCAAGCACTGAAGCTTTCTTT
TRBV7-9	.	once	TRBJ2-7	CASSLDSNEQYF	TGTGCCAGCAGCCTAGATAGCAACGAGCAGTACTTC
TRBV11-3	.	few	TRBJ2-7	CASSLEVGSSYEQYF	TGTGCCAGCAGCTTAGAGGTTGGGAGCTCCTACGAGCAGTACTTC
TRBV13	.	.	TRBJ2-7	CASSTSQGFSYEQYF	TGTGCCAGCAGCACCTCACAGGGATTTTCCTACGAGCAGTACTTC
TRBV5-3	TRBD1	.	TRBJ1-5	CARSLRQGAAASNQPQHF	TGTGCCAGAAGCTTGAGGCAGGGGGCCGCCGCTAGCAATCAGCCCCAGCATTTT
TRBV7-2	TRBD1	.	TRBJ1-1	CASGLTGLNTEAFF	TGTGCCAGCGGGCTGACAGGGTTAAACACTGAAGCTTTCTTT
TRBV7-6	.	hyperexpanded	TRBJ1-6	CASAPWVGRRSPLHF	TGTGCCAGCGCGCCGTGGGTGGGCAGGCGGTCCCCCCTCCACTTT
TRBV15	.	.	TRBJ2-1	CATSPRDSYNEQFF	TGTGCCACCAGCCCTCGGGACTCCTACAATGAGCAGTTCTTC
TRBV4-1	TRBD1	.	TRBJ1-5	CASSQDLLRDRGSNQPQHF	TGCGCCAGCAGCCAAGATCTCCTCCGGGACAGGGGTAGCAATCAGCCCCAGCATTTT
TRBV29-1	.	few	TRBJ2-7	CSVEGRRSSYEQYF	TGCAGCGTTGAAGGCAGGCGGTCTTCCTACGAGCAGTACTTC
TRBV27	.	.	TRBJ1-5	CASSFYGGNQPQHF	TGTGCCAGCAGTTTCTATGGTGGCAATCAGCCCCAGCATTTT
TRBV28	TRBD2	.	TRBJ2-7	CASSPARLAGEGEQYF	TGTGCCAGCAGCCCCGCCCGACTAGCGGGAGAGGGTGAGCAGTACTTC
TRBV7-8	.	.	TRBJ2-7	CASSLANRAREQYF	TGTGCCAGCAGCTTAGCGAACAGGGCGCGTGAGCAGTACTTC
TRBV10-2	TRBD1	.	TRBJ1-2	CASSESGDRPSGYTF	TGCGCCAGCAGTGAGTCAGGGGACAGGCCCTCTGGCTACACCTTC
TRBV6-5	.	once	TRBJ1-1	CASSLGTEAFF	TGTGCCAGCAGTTTAGGCACTGAAGCTTTCTTT
TRBV7-9	TRBD2	once	TRBJ2-7	CASSPGTKYEQYF	TGTGCCAGCAGCCCCGGGACTAAATACGAGCAGTACTTC
TRBV7-9	.	.	TRBJ2-7	CASSNTLQDYEQYF	TGTGCCAGCAGCAATACCCTCCAGGACTACGAGCAGTACTTC